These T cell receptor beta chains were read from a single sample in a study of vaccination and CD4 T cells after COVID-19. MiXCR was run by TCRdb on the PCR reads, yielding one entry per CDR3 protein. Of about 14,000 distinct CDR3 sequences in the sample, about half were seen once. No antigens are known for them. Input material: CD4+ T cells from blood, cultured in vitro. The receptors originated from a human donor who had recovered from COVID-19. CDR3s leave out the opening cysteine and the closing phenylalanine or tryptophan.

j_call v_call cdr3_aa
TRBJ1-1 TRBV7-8 ASSLSRIMNTEAF
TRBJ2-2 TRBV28 ASSTGGGELF
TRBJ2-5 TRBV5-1 ASSSPWGETQY
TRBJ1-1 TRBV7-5 ISVSEPLGVYATEAF
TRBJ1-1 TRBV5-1 ASSGRTGGGTEAF
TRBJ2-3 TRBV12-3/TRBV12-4 ASSITGTDTQY
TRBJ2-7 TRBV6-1 ASSLTGTSGSPYEQY
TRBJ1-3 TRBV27 ARGYSGNTIY
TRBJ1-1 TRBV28 ASSPPYGGTEAF
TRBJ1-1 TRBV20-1 SASTLQELNTEAF
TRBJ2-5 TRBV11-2 ASSSQLAGVRETQY
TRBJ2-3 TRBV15 ATSRDRVSTDTQY
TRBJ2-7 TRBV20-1 SASHRGPYEQY
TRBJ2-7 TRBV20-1 STGTVDYEQY
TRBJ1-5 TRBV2 ASSASPAGSNQPQH
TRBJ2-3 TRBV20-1 SAIPGLAGEFYTQY